The clone carrying this TCR beta chain occurred many times. Original handling: Scientists estimated how many nucleated cells there were by amplifying reference gene primers. The repertoire was sequenced with immunoSEQ multiplex PCR; TCRdb's copy has only in-frame clones and lacks some. The V and J calls and clone size are taken from that table; D and trimming were inferred from the DNA. The sample carries roughly 250,000 clones, about 80% recorded once. Followed longitudinally, the Seattle patients had been enrolled during active infection. This CDR3 has 14 amino acids. Per germline, CDR1 LNHDA and CDR2 SQIVND (reference sequence). V gave up 3 bases and J gave up 6 bases; unmatched junction bases: 4. The sample comes from a study of blood T cell repertoires in COVID-19. Study-wide context: The United States, Italy and Spain supplied acute and convalescent COVID-19 samples. The analysed material was cDNA or gDNA that came from T cells, B-cell-depleted T cells, or PBMCs.

The chain uses TRBV19 and TRBJ2-7, with TRBD2 identical over 11 bases. This receptor was taken from a person between 70 and 80 years old with COVID-19, enrolled during active disease. Sequences were obtained from peripheral blood. CDR3 DNA sequence: TGTGCCAGTAGTATGGTAGCGGGGGGGCTCGAGCAGTACTTC. Encoded protein: CASSMVAGGLEQYF.